This T cell receptor beta chain stems from a study of CD8 T cells in Susac syndrome. Study-wide context: Blood was drawn from patients with Susac syndrome. At that point, they were therapy-naive, on corticosteroids, or on intravenous immunoglobulin alone.

V lost 2 bases and J lost 7, with 6 bases in between. The CDR3 has 11 amino acids. Germline lookup yields CDR1 SGHNT and CDR2 YYREEE (reference sequence). Isolation of CD8+ and CD4+ T cells was performed negatively, whereas enrichment of TEMRA cells was done by FACS. Random hexamers were used to reverse transcribe the RNA input (about 0.5 to 1 ug). TCR beta CDR3 was amplified by immunoSEQ multiplex PCR. This amplification extended across 54 Vbeta and 13 Jbeta segments. TCRdb processed the immunoSEQ multiplex PCR reads anew with MiXCR; each CDR3 protein has one entry. The repertoire holds more than 150,000 distinct CDR3 sequences, with roughly 95% as singletons.

The specimen was CD4+ T cells from PBMCs. This TCR derives from a human donor with Susac syndrome. The chain has TRBV5-4 and TRBJ1-1; D is undetermined. The CDR3 DNA is TGTGCCAGCAGCTTTCAGATTGAAGCTTTCTTT. As protein: CASSFQIEAFF. Full variable domain (rest looked up from reference TRBV5-4 and TRBJ1-1): ETGVTQSPTHLIKTRGQQVTLRCSSQSGHNTVSWYQQALGQGPQFIFQYYREEENGRGNFPPRFSGLQFPNYSSELNVNALELDDSALYLCASSFQIEAFFGQGTRLTVV.